Below are 16 T cell receptor beta chains sequenced from a single sample in a study of early T cells in non-severe SARS-CoV-2 infection. TCRdb passed the 5' RACE reads through MiXCR, listing each CDR3 protein once. This table holds more than 20,000 distinct CDR3 sequences, 5.5% to 7% found once. Sequenced input: whole blood. These receptors all come from an adult who was a healthcare worker with PCR-confirmed SARS-CoV-2 infection or an uninfected control (not recorded which).

Many counts were recorded for this clonotype. The chain recombines TRBV27 with TRBJ1-2; 8 nucleotides align to TRBD1. This CDR3 is built from 15 residues. The germline CDR1 and CDR2 sequences are MNHEY and SMNVEV (reference sequence). V lost 7 bases, J lost 4 bases, and 11 bases stayed unmatched. CDR3 loop: CASTQISGGGYGYTF. The CDR3 nucleotides are TGTGCCAGCACCCAGATTTCAGGGGGCGGCTATGGCTACACCTTC.

The chain uses TRBV7-2 and TRBJ2-3; D is tentatively TRBD1 or TRBD2 (6 bases each). CDR1 is SGHTA, CDR2 FQGNSA, per germline. Trimming pared 0 bases from V and 6 bases from J, leaving 10 bases between. This CDR3 is 14 amino acids long. The CDR3 reads CASSLALGGDTQYF. The CDR3 DNA sequence: TGTGCCAGCAGCTTAGCGCTAGGGGGGGATACGCAGTATTTT.

This clonotype was seen ten or more times. The gene calls are TRBV5-6 and TRBJ2-1; D possibly corresponds to TRBD2 (5 bases). Germline V gene sequence: CDR1 SGHDT, CDR2 YYEEEE. Trimming removed 5 bases from V and 9 bases from J, with 9 bases in between. The CDR3 is 11 residues long. DNA for the CDR3: TGTGCCAGCAGGGGCGCGGGTGAGCAGTTCTTC. Its protein is CASRGAGEQFF. Combining the CDR3 with reference TRBV5-6 and TRBJ2-1 gives the whole variable domain DAGVTQSPTHLIKTRGQQVTLRCSPKSGHDTVSWYQQALGQGPQFIFQYYEEEERQRGNFPDRFSGHQFPNYSSELNVNALLLGDSALYLCASRGAGEQFFGPGTRLTVL.

The chain is built from TRBV20-1 and TRBJ2-7; possible D gene TRBD1, 6 bases. CDR3 length: 13 amino acids. V shed 3 bases and J shed 2 bases, with 11 bases lying between them. The germline V gene has CDR1 DFQATT and CDR2 SNEGSKA (reference sequence). The CDR3 sequence: CSASRTETYEQYF. The CDR3 DNA reads as TGCAGTGCTAGTAGGACAGAGACCTACGAGCAGTACTTC.

The genes are TRBV20-1 and TRBJ2-5; D is ambiguous. The germline V gene encodes CDR1 DFQATT and CDR2 SNEGSKA (reference sequence). The germline V and J ends were trimmed by 3 bases and 9 bases, with 20 bases remaining between them. The CDR3 is 14 residues long. The CDR3 sequence is CSASRTDGPGAQYF. The CDR3 bases are TGCAGTGCTAGCCGGACCGACGGCCCGGGTGCCCAGTACTTC.

This clonotype was observed a few times. The chain combines TRBV5-6 with TRBJ2-3; tentatively, D is TRBD2 (7 bases). Trimming stripped 4 bases from V and 5 bases from J, with 17 bases between. This CDR3 is 15 amino acids long. The V gene's germline CDR1 is SGHDT and CDR2 YYEEEE. The CDR3 DNA is TGTGCCAGCAGCCTACGGCGGGGGCGAGGAGATACGCAGTATTTT. Translated: CASSLRRGRGDTQYF.

In this sample, this clonotype turned up many times. CDR3 region: CASSTTGGPYNEQFF. The CDR3, as DNA: TGTGCCAGTAGTACTACAGGGGGACCCTACAATGAGCAGTTCTTC. The rearrangement uses TRBV19 and TRBJ2-1, with 8 bases that match TRBD1. CDR1 LNHDA and CDR2 SQIVND come from the germline V gene (reference sequence). The CDR3 extends over 15 amino acids. V trimming: 4 bases; J trimming: 2 bases; junction bases outside the gene matches: 4.

This clonotype was counted ten times or more. This chain connects TRBV2 to TRBJ2-3; D call uncertain. The CDR3 is 12 residues long. CDR1 is SNHLY and CDR2 is FYNNEI in the germline V gene. With 4 bases removed from V and 2 bases from J, the gap between germline ends came to 4 bases. CDR3 DNA: TGTGCCAGCAGTGCATACACAGATACGCAGTATTTT. It codes for CASSAYTDTQYF. Complete variable domain (other parts from reference TRBV2 and TRBJ2-3): EPEVTQTPSHQVTQMGQEVILRCVPISNHLYFYWYRQILGQKVEFLVSFYNNEISEKSEIFDDQFSVERPDGSNFTLKIRSTKLEDSAMYFCASSAYTDTQYFGPGTRLTVL.

This clonotype was counted ten times or more. The rearrangement links TRBV11-2 to TRBJ2-1, with unresolved D. This CDR3 is 11 amino acids long. The germline V gene has CDR1 SGHAT and CDR2 FQNNGV. V lost 1 base, J lost 9 bases, and 4 bases lay in between. CDR3 in DNA: TGTGCCAGCAGCTTAGCGGGTGAGCAGTTCTTC. Translation gives CASSLAGEQFF.

The V and J genes are TRBV28 and TRBJ2-7; D might be TRBD1 or TRBD2, each matching 7 bases. Germline CDR1 is MDHEN and CDR2 is SYDVKM. CDR3 length equals 12 residues. Between the trimmed V and J ends, which lost 7 bases and 5 bases, there was a span of 12 bases. CDR3 DNA: TGTGCCAGCACCAGGGGGGGGAACGAGCAGTACTTC. It yields the protein CASTRGGNEQYF.

This clonotype has ten or more counts. This CDR3 reads CASSQGRGAGANVLTF. DNA of the CDR3: TGTGCCAGTAGTCAGGGGAGAGGGGCTGGGGCCAACGTCCTGACTTTC. The chain carries TRBV19 and TRBJ2-6; D perhaps matches TRBD1 (6 bases). The CDR3 is 16 residues long. Germline V gene lookup returns CDR1 LNHDA and CDR2 SQIVND (reference sequence). V lost 5 bases, J lost 2 bases, and 13 bases lay in between.

This clonotype turned up a few times. The chain joins TRBV28 to TRBJ2-3; TRBD1 is a possible D gene (6 bases). CDR1 MDHEN and CDR2 SYDVKM come from the germline V gene. The V end lost 5 bases, the J end lost 0 bases, and 24 bases lay between the germline ends. The CDR3 length is 19 residues. The CDR3 reads CASSPSGLGAFSSTDTQYF. CDR3 bases: TGTGCCAGCAGTCCCTCGGGTTTGGGGGCGTTTTCTAGCACAGATACGCAGTATTTT. Drawing the rest from reference TRBV28 and TRBJ2-3, the complete variable domain is DVKVTQSSRYLVKRTGEKVFLECVQDMDHENMFWYRQDPGLGLRLIYFSYDVKMKEKGDIPEGYSVSREKKERFSLILESASTNQTSMYLCASSPSGLGAFSSTDTQYFGPGTRLTVL.

This clonotype has a handful of counts. This sequence joins TRBV24-1 and TRBJ2-3; 9 bases fit TRBD1. This CDR3 has 16 residues. Germline trimming cut 4 bases from V and 0 bases from J; bases unmatched to any gene: 4. Germline V lookup: CDR1 KGHDR, CDR2 SFDVKD. The CDR3 protein is CATSEVGQGSTDTQYF. The CDR3 DNA reads TGTGCCACCAGTGAGGTCGGACAGGGGAGCACAGATACGCAGTATTTT.

The V gene is TRBV18, the J gene TRBJ2-4, with 11 nucleotides matching TRBD1. CDR3 length: 14 amino acids. Trimming at V came to 3 bases and at J to 8 bases, leaving 3 bases not matched to a gene. In germline, CDR1 is KGHSH, CDR2 LQKENI. CDR3 sequence reads: CASSPRTGGDIQYF. Written as DNA, the CDR3 is TGTGCCAGCTCACCGCGGACAGGGGGCGACATTCAGTACTTC.

The rearrangement uses TRBV2 and TRBJ2-7, with 11 positions matching TRBD1. CDR1 SNHLY and CDR2 FYNNEI come from the germline V gene. V shed 4 bases and J 3 bases; nucleotides not matched to a gene: 2. The CDR3 has 14 amino acids. Here the CDR3 DNA reads TGTGCCAGCAGTGCAGGGACAGGGGGCTACGAGCAGTACTTC. Translated: CASSAGTGGYEQYF.

This clonotype was observed many times. The rearrangement links TRBV11-1 to TRBJ2-1, with a tentative D call TRBD1 (5 bases). Germline V gene lookup returns CDR1 SGHAT and CDR2 FQDESV (reference sequence). Between the trimmed V and J ends, which lost 5 bases and 1 base, there was a span of 21 bases. The CDR3 extends over 18 amino acids. In nucleotides, the CDR3 is TGTGCCAGCAGCCACAGGTCCTTAGCTAGTGGTTCCTACAATGAGCAGTTCTTC. The encoded protein is CASSHRSLASGSYNEQFF.